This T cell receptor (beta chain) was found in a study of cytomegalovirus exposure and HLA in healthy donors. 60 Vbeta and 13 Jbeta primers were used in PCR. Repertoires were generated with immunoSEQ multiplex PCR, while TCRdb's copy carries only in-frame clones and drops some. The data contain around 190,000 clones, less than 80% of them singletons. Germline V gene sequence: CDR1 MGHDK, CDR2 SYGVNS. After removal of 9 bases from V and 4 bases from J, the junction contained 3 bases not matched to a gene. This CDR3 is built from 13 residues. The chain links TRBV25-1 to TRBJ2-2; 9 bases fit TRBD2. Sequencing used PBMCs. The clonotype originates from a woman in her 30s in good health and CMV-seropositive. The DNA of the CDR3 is TGTGCCAGTACTAGCGGGCTCACCGGGGAGCTGTTTTTT. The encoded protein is CASTSGLTGELFF.